This T cell receptor (beta chain) was documented in a study of cytomegalovirus exposure and HLA in healthy donors. General study findings and limits: The study put 150 to 200 TCR beta chains on its list as cytomegalovirus-associated.

About this clone itself: The antigen remains unidentified.

PCR was performed using 60 Vbeta and 13 Jbeta primers. The repertoire was sequenced with immunoSEQ multiplex PCR; TCRdb's copy has only in-frame clones and lacks some. The data hold approximately 150,000 clones, with more than 70% observed a single time. Germline CDR1 and CDR2: MNHEY and SMNVEV (reference sequence). J lost 2 bases, V lost 5 bases, and 5 bases had no gene match. The CDR3 has 15 amino acids. The receptor was derived from a male donor in good health and CMV-seronegative. The specimen sequenced was PBMCs. V and J are TRBV27 and TRBJ1-5; 8 bases line up with TRBD1. The CDR3 loop reads CASSDRGGGNQPQHF. The CDR3 region has the DNA TGTGCCAGCAGTGACAGGGGCGGGGGCAATCAGCCCCAGCATTTT.